The 30 T cell receptor beta chains below were found in one sample sequenced in a study of control samples from healthy donors and cancer patients. Sequencing used immunoSEQ multiplex PCR; TCRdb keeps in-frame clones, though not all of them. Here the sample spans 390,000 or so clones, over 75% being singletons. The sequencing input was PBMCs. These receptors came from a man in his forties with head and neck cancer.

This clone was detected only once. The V gene is TRBV24-1, the J gene TRBJ2-5; no clear D gene. The CDR3 length is 13 residues. CDR1 and CDR2 (germline): KGHDR, SFDVKD. The V end was cut by 3 bases, the J end by 5 bases, with 9 bases between. The CDR3 region is CATSDVNVETQYF. CDR3 DNA sequence: TGTGCCACCAGTGATGTAAACGTGGAGACCCAGTACTTC.

The chain joins TRBV24-1 to TRBJ1-1; D may be TRBD1 (6 bases). The CDR3 contains 14 residues. Germline loops: CDR1 KGHDR, CDR2 SFDVKD. Trimming stripped 9 bases from V and 4 bases from J, with 17 bases between. CDR3 sequence (DNA): TGTGCCACCGCACCCAACAGGGAGGGCACTGAAGCTTTCTTT. Protein sequence: CATAPNREGTEAFF.

This chain joins TRBV5-1 and TRBJ1-1; TRBD1 might be the D (5 bases). Trimming stripped 4 bases from V and 0 bases from J, with 10 bases between. Germline V gives CDR1 SGHRS, CDR2 YFSETQ. The CDR3 consists of 14 residues. The CDR3 DNA follows: TGCGCCAGCAGCCACCCAGGGATGAACACTGAAGCTTTCTTT. Its protein product is CASSHPGMNTEAFF.

V gene TRBV11-2 combines with J gene TRBJ1-3; 7 nucleotides line up with TRBD1. In germline, CDR1 is SGHAT, CDR2 FQNNGV. The CDR3 spans 15 residues. The J segment lost 0 bases and the V segment lost 5 bases, leaving 4 bases of the junction unmatched. The CDR3 sequence: CASSLGTASGNTIYF. CDR3 bases: TGTGCCAGCAGCCTCGGGACAGCCTCTGGAAACACCATATATTTT.

This chain joins TRBV7-8 and TRBJ2-5, with D possibly being TRBD2 (6 bases). The CDR3 consists of 14 residues. Trimming took off 4 bases at V and 0 bases at J, with 9 bases between the two ends. Germline lookup yields CDR1 SGHVS and CDR2 FQNEAQ. CDR3 nucleotides: TGTGCCAGCAGCTCCCGGGACTACCAAGAGACCCAGTACTTC. As protein: CASSSRDYQETQYF.

V gene TRBV2 combines with J gene TRBJ1-5; TRBD1 aligns across 8 bases. CDR1 is SNHLY and CDR2 is FYNNEI in the germline V gene. The CDR3 extends over 17 amino acids. The trim removed 6 bases at V and 7 bases at J, leaving 17 bases unmatched. The CDR3, as DNA: TGTGCCAGCAGACACGGACAGGGTTTGCAGGGGTGGCAGCCCCAGCATTTT. This encodes CASRHGQGLQGWQPQHF.

This CDR3 is CASTASSGANVLTF. In nucleotides, the CDR3 is TGTGCCTCAACAGCCAGCTCTGGGGCCAACGTCCTGACTTTC. The genes are TRBV30 and TRBJ2-6; D remains unclear. With 7 bases removed from V and 0 bases from J, the gap between germline ends came to 10 bases. CDR1 and CDR2 from the germline V gene are GTSNPN and SVGIG (reference sequence). The CDR3 contains 14 residues.

V usage is TRBV7-8 and J usage is TRBJ2-3; D is perhaps TRBD1 or TRBD2 (5 bases each). This CDR3 is 13 amino acids long. Germline V gene data show CDR1 as SGHVS and CDR2 as FQNEAQ. V lost 1 base to trimming and J lost 4 bases, with 6 bases between them. The CDR3 coding sequence is TGTGCCAGCAGCTTAGTGGGGGCAGATACGCAGTATTTT. Translating gives CASSLVGADTQYF.

The V and J genes are TRBV3-1 (or the pseudogene TRBV3-2) and TRBJ2-4; D unclear. This CDR3 contains 11 residues. V lost 0 bases and J lost 7, with 1 base in between. Per germline, CDR1 LGHDT and CDR2 YNNKEL (reference sequence). CDR3 nucleotides: TGTGCCAGCAGCCAAGATAACATTCAGTACTTC. Protein: CASSQDNIQYF.

The chain has TRBV5-1 and TRBJ1-3; TRBD1 is a possible D gene (6 bases). Trimming removed 0 bases at V and 3 bases at J, with 10 bases between. The germline gives CDR1 SGHRS, CDR2 YFSETQ. The CDR3 runs to 15 residues. The CDR3 protein is CASSLDGTSGNTIYF. The DNA for the CDR3 is TGCGCCAGCAGCTTGGATGGGACAAGTGGAAACACCATATATTTT.

The gene calls are TRBV18 and TRBJ2-2, with a tentative D call TRBD2 (5 bases). CDR3 length: 17 residues. The V end was cut by 2 bases, the J end by 8 bases, with 21 bases between. Germline-derived CDR1 and CDR2 are KGHSH and LQKENI. The CDR3 sequence: CASSPSQATSGWGELFF. In DNA form, the CDR3 reads TGTGCCAGCTCACCATCGCAGGCGACCAGCGGTTGGGGGGAGCTGTTTTTT.

J is TRBJ2-7 and V is TRBV27, with 12 bases lining up with TRBD2. The CDR3 runs to 15 residues. The ends lost 5 bases at V and 3 bases at J; junction bases unmatched: 5. Per germline, CDR1 MNHEY and CDR2 SMNVEV (reference sequence). The CDR3 DNA follows: TGTGCCAGCAGTCCGACTAGCGGGAGTTTCTACGAGCAGTACTTC. Protein product: CASSPTSGSFYEQYF.

The V call is TRBV7-9, the J call TRBJ2-7; 7 bases are shared with TRBD1. CDR3 size: 16 residues. Germline-derived CDR1 and CDR2 are SEHNR and FQNEAQ (reference sequence). Trimming at V came to 4 bases and at J to 0 bases, leaving 9 bases not matched to a gene. The CDR3: CASSSEGASVSYEQYF. CDR3 DNA: TGTGCCAGCAGCTCCGAGGGGGCCTCAGTCTCCTACGAGCAGTACTTC.

V usage is TRBV5-4 and J usage is TRBJ1-1; no reliable D call. Trimming took 0 bases from V and 7 from J, leaving 10 bases between them. Per germline, CDR1 SGHNT and CDR2 YYREEE (reference sequence). The CDR3 is made up of 13 amino acids. The CDR3 coding sequence is TGTGCCAGCAGCTTGGCCGGGCGGGTTGAAGCTTTCTTT. This encodes CASSLAGRVEAFF.

This chain uses TRBV27 with TRBJ1-1, with 8 nucleotides matching TRBD1. Unmatched junction bases numbered 8, after V lost 6 bases and J lost 11 bases. CDR3 length: 12 amino acids. Germline V gene lookup returns CDR1 MNHEY and CDR2 SMNVEV (reference sequence). CDR3 sequence: CASRTRTGRAFF. In nucleotides, the CDR3 is TGTGCCAGCAGGACTCGGACAGGGCGGGCTTTCTTT.

The gene calls are TRBV19 and TRBJ2-2, with 9 bases that match TRBD1. V shed 3 bases, J shed 6 bases, and the junction held 2 bases outside the gene matches. The CDR3 extends over 14 amino acids. Germline V lookup: CDR1 LNHDA, CDR2 SQIVND (reference sequence). This CDR3 reads CASSIRTGAGELFF. As DNA, the CDR3 is TGTGCCAGTAGTATTCGGACAGGGGCCGGGGAGCTGTTTTTT.

The chain employs TRBV30 and TRBJ1-2; tentatively, D is TRBD1 (6 bases). The germline gives CDR1 GTSNPN, CDR2 SVGIG (reference sequence). There are 13 residues in the CDR3. The V end lost 2 bases, the J end lost 10 bases, and 17 bases lay between the germline ends. The CDR3 region has the DNA TGTGCCTGGAGTCGGGGGAGGGGGTATTCCTACACCTTC. The encoded protein is CAWSRGRGYSYTF.

This chain's CDR3 is CASRPAYNEKLFF. For the CDR3, the DNA is TGTGCCAGCAGGCCGGCTTATAATGAAAAACTGTTTTTT. The J gene is TRBJ1-4, the V gene TRBV28; no clear D. The ends were cut back, 6 bases at V and 4 bases at J, with 9 bases in the middle. Looked up from germline, CDR1 is MDHEN and CDR2 is SYDVKM. The CDR3 sequence is 13 residues long.

The chain carries TRBV9 and TRBJ1-2; the D is unclear. CDR1 and CDR2 (germline): SGDLS, YYNGEE. The CDR3 sequence is 14 residues long. V dropped 4 bases and J dropped 5 bases, with 15 bases sitting between them. CDR3: CASSPSGSNYGYTF. The CDR3 DNA follows: TGTGCCAGCAGCCCCAGCGGATCAAATTATGGCTACACCTTC.

The V gene is TRBV11-1, the J gene TRBJ2-1; perhaps TRBD1 as D (5 bases). Germline V CDR1 and CDR2: SGHAT, FQDESV (reference sequence). The CDR3 is made up of 15 amino acids. V lost 3 bases and J 8 bases, leaving 17 bases between the germline ends. CDR3 protein: CASSFGAGFGDEQFF. In DNA, the CDR3 is TGTGCCAGCAGCTTTGGGGCAGGGTTTGGGGATGAGCAGTTCTTC.

This chain uses TRBV27 with TRBJ1-5, with D hard to call. Germline lookup yields CDR1 MNHEY and CDR2 SMNVEV (reference sequence). V lost 2 bases to trimming and J lost 5 bases, with 13 bases between them. This CDR3 has 15 residues. The CDR3 coding sequence is TGTGCCAGCAGTTTAAAAGGGCAACCTTATCAGCCCCAGCATTTT. It encodes CASSLKGQPYQPQHF.

The count of this clone is one. The chain joins TRBV27 to TRBJ2-2, with 7 bases aligning to TRBD2. This CDR3 contains 16 residues. Germline V gene data show CDR1 as MNHEY and CDR2 as SMNVEV (reference sequence). V lost 3 bases to trimming and J lost 4 bases; unmatched junction nucleotides: 8. The CDR3 is CASSFHTGGSTGELFF. CDR3 in DNA: TGTGCCAGCAGTTTCCATACGGGAGGATCCACCGGGGAGCTGTTTTTT.

The chain has TRBV27 and TRBJ2-1, with 8 bases matching TRBD2. The CDR3 has 15 residues. The germline V gene has CDR1 MNHEY and CDR2 SMNVEV (reference sequence). J was trimmed by 8 bases and V by 10 bases; bases with no gene match: 16. CDR3 nucleotides: TGTGCCACCTGGGGGGGGATACGGGAGGGCCATGAGCAGTTCTTC. It is translated as CATWGGIREGHEQFF.

The rearrangement joins TRBV7-2 to TRBJ2-5, with a possible D match to TRBD1 (5 bases). The CDR3 has 14 amino acids. Germline-derived CDR1 and CDR2 are SGHTA and FQGNSA. Between the trimmed V and J ends, which lost 2 bases and 4 bases, there was a span of 11 bases. CDR3: CASSLQGVAETQYF. CDR3 nucleotide sequence: TGTGCCAGCAGCTTACAAGGGGTTGCAGAGACCCAGTACTTC.

This sequence joins TRBV7-6 and TRBJ2-2, with TRBD2 matching 10 bases. The CDR3 has 18 amino acids. Trimming removed 8 bases from V and 0 bases from J; junction bases left unmatched: 12. In germline, CDR1 is SGHVS, CDR2 FNYEAQ. CDR3: CASHTGSGRATNTGELFF. CDR3 bases: TGTGCCAGCCATACGGGGAGCGGGAGGGCCACGAACACCGGGGAGCTGTTTTTT.

This clone showed up just once. The genes are TRBV10-2 and TRBJ1-3; D is unclear. Germline CDR1 WSHSY, CDR2 SAAADI. This CDR3 contains 16 residues. With 0 bases removed from V and 0 bases from J, the gap between germline ends came to 9 bases. The CDR3 nucleotides are TGCGCCAGCAGTGAGTCAGGACCGGCCTCTGGAAACACCATATATTTT. Its protein product is CASSESGPASGNTIYF.

The rearrangement links TRBV11-2 to TRBJ2-3, with D possibly being TRBD1 (6 bases). Looked up from germline, CDR1 is SGHAT and CDR2 is FQNNGV. V lost 4 bases and J lost 3, with 8 bases in between. CDR3 length equals 13 residues. This chain's CDR3 is CASSSTGTDTQYF. In DNA form, the CDR3 reads TGTGCCAGCAGCTCCACAGGGACAGATACGCAGTATTTT.

V usage is TRBV27 and J usage is TRBJ1-1; the D gene is possibly TRBD1 (5 bases). Germline-derived CDR1 and CDR2 are MNHEY and SMNVEV (reference sequence). V was trimmed by 5 bases and J by 3 bases, leaving 10 bases between them. The CDR3 contains 13 residues. Written as DNA, the CDR3 is TGTGCCAGCAGTGGTGGGGCTGACACTGAAGCTTTCTTT. It is translated as CASSGGADTEAFF.

V usage is TRBV2 and J usage is TRBJ2-2; D perhaps matches TRBD1 (5 bases). The CDR3 extends over 15 amino acids. Trimming took 4 bases from V and 0 from J, leaving 9 bases between them. CDR1 is SNHLY, CDR2 FYNNEI, per germline. The CDR3 is CASSVTGPNTGELFF. The CDR3 coding sequence is TGTGCCAGCAGTGTCACAGGCCCGAACACCGGGGAGCTGTTTTTT.

The chain is built from TRBV5-8 and TRBJ2-1; 7 bases fit TRBD2. The V gene end was trimmed by 3 bases and the J gene end by 6 bases; junction bases not matched to a gene: 12. Germline CDR1 reads SGHTS; CDR2 reads YDEGEE. This CDR3 is built from 16 residues. The CDR3 nucleotides are TGTGCCAGCAGCTCTAGCGACGGGAGGACTTTCAATGAGCAGTTCTTC. It is translated as CASSSSDGRTFNEQFF.